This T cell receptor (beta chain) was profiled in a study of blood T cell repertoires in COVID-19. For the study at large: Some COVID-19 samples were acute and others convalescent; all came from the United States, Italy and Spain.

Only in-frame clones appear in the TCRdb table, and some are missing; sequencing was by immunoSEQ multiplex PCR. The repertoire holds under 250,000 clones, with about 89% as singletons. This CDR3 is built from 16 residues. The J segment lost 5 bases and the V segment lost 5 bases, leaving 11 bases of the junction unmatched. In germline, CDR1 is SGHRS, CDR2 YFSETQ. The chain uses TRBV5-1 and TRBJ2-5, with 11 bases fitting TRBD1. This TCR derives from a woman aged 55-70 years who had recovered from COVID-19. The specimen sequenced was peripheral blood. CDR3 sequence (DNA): TGCGCCAGCAGTCCAACGGCGGGACAGGGGGGCGAGACCCAGTACTTC. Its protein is CASSPTAGQGGETQYF.